Below are 10 T cell receptor beta chains sequenced from a single sample in a study of T cells in Graves' hyperthyroidism and ophthalmopathy. Using RNA transcripts as the source, TCR beta CDR3 regions were amplified. A set of HTBI primers served as the primers for a first-round RT-PCR of the TCR CDR3. MiXCR was run by TCRdb on the multiplex PCR reads, yielding one entry per CDR3 protein. Here the sample spans some 580,000 distinct CDR3 sequences, roughly 16% being singletons. Sequences were obtained from blood. The receptors were sampled from a woman between 40 and 50 years old with Graves' ophthalmopathy.

This clonotype showed up just a few times. The DNA of the CDR3 is TGCGCCAGCAGCCCCGGGACTGGGAGGGCCACAGATACGCAGTATTTT. Encoded protein: CASSPGTGRATDTQYF. The J gene is TRBJ2-3, the V gene TRBV5-1; 7 bases are a match to TRBD2. CDR3 length equals 16 residues. The V gene end was trimmed by 4 bases and the J gene end by 2 bases; junction bases not matched to a gene: 10. Germline-derived CDR1 and CDR2 are SGHRS and YFSETQ.

A remark on this clonotype: A single base separates this from a much larger clone, so it may be a read error. The CDR3 reads CASSQQGYTGELFF. Written as DNA, the CDR3 is TGTGCCAGCAGCCAACAGGGGTACACCGGGGAGCTGTTTTTT. The chain has TRBV14 and TRBJ2-2; weak D call: TRBD1 (6 bases). Deletions cut 2 bases from V and 3 bases from J, with 7 bases between. The CDR3 consists of 14 residues. Looked up from germline, CDR1 is SGHDN and CDR2 is FVKESK. Using reference TRBV14 and TRBJ2-2 for the parts outside the CDR3, the full variable domain is EAGVTQFPSHSVIEKGQTVTLRCDPISGHDNLYWYRRVMGKEIKFLLHFVKESKQDESGMPNNRFLAERTGGTYSTLKVQPAELEDSGVYFCASSQQGYTGELFFGEGSRLTVL.

The V and J genes are TRBV9 and TRBJ1-1; D call uncertain. The germline CDR1 and CDR2 sequences are SGDLS and YYNGEE. V lost 4 bases and J lost 4, with 20 bases in between. The CDR3 sequence is 16 residues long. CDR3 coding DNA: TGTGCCAGCAGCCGGTTGGAGCAAGTAAGGAGCACTGAAGCTTTCTTT. As protein: CASSRLEQVRSTEAFF.

This clonotype was seen at least ten times. The rearrangement joins TRBV6-2 or TRBV6-3 to TRBJ1-1, with D unresolved. The germline V gene encodes CDR1 MNHEY and CDR2 SVGEGT. Trimming took off 5 bases at V and 6 bases at J, with 22 bases between the two ends. There are 16 residues in the CDR3. The CDR3, as DNA: TGTGCCAGCAGTCCAAGAACGAGATCAGGACGGGCTGAAGCTTTCTTT. Translating it yields CASSPRTRSGRAEAFF.

In this sample, this clonotype turned up a few times. V gene TRBV6-1 combines with J gene TRBJ1-5; possible D gene TRBD1, 5 bases. Trimming removed 6 bases from V and 5 bases from J, with 17 bases in between. The CDR3 has 15 amino acids. Per germline, CDR1 MNHNS and CDR2 SASEGT. CDR3: CASSPRGTGHQPQHF. In DNA, the CDR3 is TGTGCCAGCAGCCCAAGGGGAACAGGCCATCAGCCCCAGCATTTT.

Only a few counts were recorded for this clonotype. This chain's CDR3 is CASTGTGDSNEQFF. The DNA for the CDR3 is TGCGCCAGCACAGGGACAGGGGACTCCAATGAGCAGTTCTTC. The chain recombines TRBV4-1 with TRBJ2-1, with 10 bases matching TRBD1. Germline CDR1 reads MGHRA; CDR2 reads YSYEKL. The CDR3 is 14 residues long. Losses at the gene ends were 7 bases for V and 6 bases for J; bases not matched to a gene: 6.

This clonotype was picked up a small number of times. The V gene is TRBV2, the J gene TRBJ1-1, with D possibly TRBD1 on 6 matching bases. CDR1 is SNHLY, CDR2 FYNNEI, per germline. Trimming stripped 7 bases from V and 5 bases from J, with 17 bases between. The CDR3 consists of 14 residues. The CDR3 spells CASTKRGDRTEAFF. CDR3 bases: TGTGCCAGCACCAAAAGGGGGGACCGGACTGAAGCTTTCTTT. The full variable domain, in which reference TRBV2 and TRBJ1-1 provide the parts outside the CDR3, is EPEVTQTPSHQVTQMGQEVILRCVPISNHLYFYWYRQILGQKVEFLVSFYNNEISEKSEIFDDQFSVERPDGSNFTLKIRSTKLEDSAMYFCASTKRGDRTEAFFGQGTRLTVV.

This clonotype was detected a few times. V and J are TRBV24-1 and TRBJ2-1; D gene uncertain. Between the trimmed V and J ends, which lost 2 bases and 7 bases, there was a span of 8 bases. The CDR3 runs 13 residues. From germline, CDR1 is KGHDR and CDR2 SFDVKD. The CDR3 sequence is CATSDSIVNEQFF. In DNA, the CDR3 is TGTGCCACCAGTGATTCCATCGTGAATGAGCAGTTCTTC.

Note on this clonotype: With a much larger clone just one base away, this may be a read error. V is TRBV11-3 and J is TRBJ2-7, with 8 bases matching TRBD1. Germline V gene lookup returns CDR1 SGHNT and CDR2 YENEEA. The CDR3 is 14 amino acids. V lost 6 bases and J lost 7; bases outside the gene matches: 11. The CDR3 reads CASSQQIQGEEQYF. CDR3 in DNA: TGTGCCAGCAGTCAACAGATACAGGGGGAGGAGCAGTACTTC.

This clonotype was recorded many times. The J gene is TRBJ2-5, the V gene TRBV3-1, with D tentatively TRBD2 (5 bases). The ends were cut back, 1 base at V and 3 bases at J, with 6 bases in the middle. Looked up from germline, CDR1 is LGHDT and CDR2 is YNNKEL (reference sequence). This CDR3 has 13 residues. CDR3 residues: CASSQGREETQYF. The DNA of the CDR3 is TGTGCCAGCAGCCAAGGGCGGGAAGAGACCCAGTACTTC.